The 8 T cell receptor beta chains reported below all come from one sample, sequenced in a study of cytomegalovirus exposure and HLA in healthy donors. Amplification used 60 Vbeta primers and 13 Jbeta primers. Sequenced by immunoSEQ multiplex PCR; TCRdb stores in-frame clones only, minus some. This table has 65,000 to 85,000 clones, 65% to 80% appearing once. The specimen was PBMCs. These receptors were collected from a male donor in good health and CMV-seropositive.

In this sample, this clone turned up a few times. This chain joins TRBV19 and TRBJ2-4, with 10 nucleotides matching TRBD1. This CDR3 spans 16 amino acids. The V and J ends lost 5 bases and 0 bases, in that order; junction bases with no gene match: 4. Germline V gives CDR1 LNHDA, CDR2 SQIVND (reference sequence). CDR3 DNA: TGTGCCAGTAGTTGGGACAGGGGAGTAGCCAAAAACATTCAGTACTTC. Its translation: CASSWDRGVAKNIQYF.

J is TRBJ2-1 and V is TRBV7-3; 12 nucleotides line up with TRBD2. Germline CDR1 and CDR2: SGHTA and FQGTGA. After removal of 6 bases from V and 1 base from J, the junction contained 10 bases not matched to a gene. The CDR3 is 18 amino acids. The CDR3 bases are TGTGCCAGCAGTTACAGTTCTAGCGGGGGGGTATCCTACAATGAGCAGTTCTTC. Protein sequence: CASSYSSSGGVSYNEQFF. Variable domain in full (rest from reference TRBV7-3 and TRBJ2-1): GAGVSQTPSNKVTEKGKYVELRCDPISGHTALYWYRQSLGQGPEFLIYFQGTGAADDSGLPNDRFFAVRPEGSVSTLKIQRTERGDSAVYLCASSYSSSGGVSYNEQFFGPGTRLTVL.

The chain joins TRBV4-3 to TRBJ2-2; 7 bases are shared with TRBD2. The CDR3 spans 15 residues. Germline V gene sequence: CDR1 LGHNA, CDR2 YSLEER. Trimming took 3 bases from V and 5 from J; bases not matched to a gene: 6. This CDR3 reads CASSHTGLLTGELFF. CDR3 DNA sequence: TGCGCCAGCAGCCACACGGGACTACTAACCGGGGAGCTGTTTTTT.

The chain couples TRBV6-1 to TRBJ2-7; 10 bases line up with TRBD2. Trimming took 4 bases from V and 0 from J; bases not matched to a gene: 6. The CDR3 spans 16 residues. Looked up from germline, CDR1 is MNHNS and CDR2 is SASEGT. DNA of the CDR3: TGTGCCAGCAGTGCTAGAGCTAGCGGGAGCTCCTACGAGCAGTACTTC. Protein: CASSARASGSSYEQYF.

The chain recombines TRBV6-5 with TRBJ2-1, with D tentatively TRBD2 (6 bases). The CDR3 totals 16 residues. With 0 bases removed from V and 2 bases from J, the gap between germline ends came to 11 bases. Germline CDR1 is MNHEY and CDR2 is SVGAGI. The CDR3 nucleotides are TGTGCCAGCAGTTACTCGATTAGGAGGGCCTACAATGAGCAGTTCTTC. It translates to CASSYSIRRAYNEQFF.

The gene calls are TRBV5-5 and TRBJ1-5; TRBD1 aligns across 11 bases. The V gene end was trimmed by 5 bases and the J gene end by 2 bases; junction bases not matched to a gene: 6. There are 16 residues in the CDR3. Germline V gene data show CDR1 as SGHKS and CDR2 as YYEKEE (reference sequence). Here the CDR3 reads CASSGQGASGNQPQHF. CDR3 DNA: TGTGCCAGCAGTGGACAGGGGGCTTCGGGCAATCAGCCCCAGCATTTT. The variable domain in full, completed from reference TRBV5-5 and TRBJ1-5, reads DAGVTQSPTHLIKTRGQQVTLRCSPISGHKSVSWYQQVLGQGPQFIFQYYEKEERGRGNFPDRFSARQFPNYSSELNVNALLLGDSALYLCASSGQGASGNQPQHFGDGTRLSIL.

The chain recombines TRBV7-3 with TRBJ2-3; maybe TRBD2 (5 bases). CDR3 length: 15 amino acids. Germline V gene data show CDR1 as SGHTA and CDR2 as FQGTGA. The V and J ends lost 5 bases and 6 bases respectively, with 18 bases between them. Here the CDR3 reads CASSRGLGVGDTQYF. The CDR3 DNA reads as TGTGCCAGCAGCCGCGGACTGGGCGTGGGGGATACGCAGTATTTT.

The genes are TRBV4-1 and TRBJ2-5, with 7 nucleotides matching TRBD2. Germline V gene lookup returns CDR1 MGHRA and CDR2 YSYEKL. This CDR3 spans 16 amino acids. Trimming at V came to 1 base and at J to 4 bases, leaving 9 bases not matched to a gene. Here the CDR3 DNA reads TGCGCCAGCAGCCAAGTTCCTGGACGGGAGGCAGAGACCCAGTACTTC. It yields the protein CASSQVPGREAETQYF.